Below, 13 T cell receptor beta chains from the same sample are listed, as sequenced in a study of blood T cell repertoires in COVID-19. Sequenced by immunoSEQ multiplex PCR; TCRdb stores in-frame clones only, minus some. The table shows 55,000 to 70,000 clones, with over 60% occurring only once. Sample: peripheral blood. The receptors were gathered from a human donor in a cohort sampled during active COVID-19.

The chain joins TRBV27 to TRBJ2-7, with TRBD1 matching over 10 bases. V lost 5 bases to trimming and J lost 3 bases; unmatched junction nucleotides: 7. In germline, CDR1 is MNHEY, CDR2 SMNVEV (reference sequence). The CDR3 length is 15 residues. The CDR3 protein is CASSPPRTGGYEQYF. CDR3 sequence (DNA): TGTGCCAGCAGTCCACCCCGGACAGGGGGCTACGAGCAGTACTTC.

The chain uses TRBV6-5 and TRBJ1-6, with TRBD1 matching 7 bases. CDR1 and CDR2 from the germline V gene are MNHEY and SVGAGI. This CDR3 has 11 amino acids. V dropped 6 bases and J dropped 12; count of bases not matched to a gene: 2. The CDR3, as DNA: TGTGCCAGCAGACAGGGGCTACCCCTCCACTTT. This gives the protein CASRQGLPLHF.

The chain links TRBV5-6 to TRBJ2-7; perhaps TRBD1 as D (5 bases). In germline, CDR1 is SGHDT, CDR2 YYEEEE. This CDR3 region has 13 residues. V lost 4 bases to trimming and J lost 0 bases, with 8 bases between them. The DNA for the CDR3 is TGTGCCAGCAGCGTGGACAACTCCTACGAGCAGTACTTC. The encoded protein is CASSVDNSYEQYF.

This sequence joins TRBV5-4 and TRBJ2-5; 8 bases line up with TRBD1. The CDR3 sequence is 14 residues long. V dropped 2 bases and J dropped 3; count of bases not matched to a gene: 3. Per the germline V gene, CDR1 is SGHNT and CDR2 is YYREEE (reference sequence). In nucleotides, the CDR3 is TGTGCCAGCAGCTTCTTGACAGGGGAAGAGACCCAGTACTTC. As protein: CASSFLTGEETQYF. Using reference TRBV5-4 and TRBJ2-5 for the parts outside the CDR3, the full variable domain is ETGVTQSPTHLIKTRGQQVTLRCSSQSGHNTVSWYQQALGQGPQFIFQYYREEENGRGNFPPRFSGLQFPNYSSELNVNALELDDSALYLCASSFLTGEETQYFGPGTRLLVL.

This sequence joins TRBV29-1 and TRBJ2-7, with D tentatively TRBD2 (6 bases). Looked up from germline, CDR1 is SQVTM and CDR2 is ANQGSEA. V was pared by 6 bases and J by 6 bases, with 18 bases between. The CDR3 consists of 13 residues. CDR3 loop: CSVTPLGGGEQYF. CDR3 nucleotides: TGCAGCGTGACCCCCCTGGGGGGAGGCGAGCAGTACTTC.

The chain is built from TRBV5-1 and TRBJ2-5; 7 nucleotides agree with TRBD2. The CDR3 is 14 residues long. In germline, CDR1 is SGHRS, CDR2 YFSETQ. Unmatched junction bases numbered 10, after V lost 7 bases and J lost 4 bases. CDR3 bases: TGCGCCAGCCATCCGGGGGGAGGGCTAGAGACCCAGTACTTC. This encodes CASHPGGGLETQYF. Full variable domain (outside the CDR3, taken from reference TRBV5-1 and TRBJ2-5): KAGVTQTPRYLIKTRGQQVTLSCSPISGHRSVSWYQQTPGQGLQFLFEYFSETQRNKGNFPGRFSGRQFSNSRSEMNVSTLELGDSALYLCASHPGGGLETQYFGPGTRLLVL.

This clone was recorded once. The rearrangement uses TRBV6-4 and TRBJ2-1; TRBD2 agrees at 12 bases. Germline V gene data show CDR1 as MRHNA and CDR2 as SNTAGT. Trimming took 3 bases from V and 2 from J; bases not matched to a gene: 2. CDR3 length equals 16 residues. CDR3 amino acids: CASSERTSGTYNEQFF. CDR3 nucleotide sequence: TGTGCCAGCAGTGAAAGGACTAGCGGGACCTACAATGAGCAGTTCTTC.

The chain uses TRBV21-1 and TRBJ2-3; the D call of TRBD2 is as the table states it, not checked on the DNA. TRBV21-1 is designated a pseudogene. The CDR3 totals 15 residues. The CDR3 loop is CASSKERGGLDTQYF. CDR3 sequence (DNA): TGTGCCAGCAGCAAAGAGCGGGGGGGCCTGGATACGCAGTATTTT.

The gene calls are TRBV6-5 and TRBJ2-7; D is uncertain. V was trimmed by 5 bases and J by 6 bases, leaving 11 bases between them. The CDR3 sequence is 12 residues long. CDR1 is MNHEY and CDR2 is SVGAGI in the germline V gene. The CDR3 DNA follows: TGTGCCAGCAGTCACCCTAGACCCGAGCAGTACTTC. As protein: CASSHPRPEQYF.

The rearrangement links TRBV15 to TRBJ2-1, with D possibly matching TRBD1 (6 bases). Germline loops: CDR1 LNHNV, CDR2 YYDKDF (reference sequence). Trimming stripped 0 bases from V and 3 bases from J, with 9 bases between. There are 15 residues in the CDR3. CDR3 sequence: CATSREQGFYNEQFF. In DNA form, the CDR3 reads TGTGCCACCAGCAGAGAACAGGGCTTCTACAATGAGCAGTTCTTC. The full variable domain, completed using reference TRBV15 and TRBJ2-1, is DAMVIQNPRYQVTQFGKPVTLSCSQTLNHNVMYWYQQKSSQAPKLLFHYYDKDFNNEADTPDNFQSRRPNTSFCFLDIRSPGLGDTAMYLCATSREQGFYNEQFFGPGTRLTVL.

This chain connects TRBV12-3 or TRBV12-4 to TRBJ1-2; D remains unclear. The CDR3 is 13 amino acids. Trimming pared 6 bases from V and 7 bases from J, leaving 15 bases between. CDR3 nucleotide sequence: TGTGCCAGCAGACCCGACACCGTTACTGGCTACACCTTC. As protein: CASRPDTVTGYTF.

This chain links TRBV19 with TRBJ2-7; a possible D gene is TRBD2 (6 bases). From germline, CDR1 is LNHDA and CDR2 SQIVND (reference sequence). The germline V and J ends were trimmed by 3 bases and 3 bases, with 15 bases remaining between them. This CDR3 is 15 amino acids long. This CDR3 is CASSIGGASHYEQYF. DNA for the CDR3: TGTGCCAGTAGTATTGGAGGGGCATCCCACTACGAGCAGTACTTC.

The rearrangement uses TRBV5-1 and TRBJ2-3; 8 bases map to TRBD1. The CDR3 is made up of 16 amino acids. V lost 0 bases, J lost 3 bases, and 6 bases stayed unmatched. The V gene's germline CDR1 is SGHRS and CDR2 YFSETQ. Here the CDR3 reads CASSLVGQGNTDTQYF. The CDR3 bases are TGCGCCAGCAGCTTGGTTGGACAGGGTAATACAGATACGCAGTATTTT.